Listed below are T cell receptor beta chains from one sample, sequenced in a study of blood T cell repertoires in COVID-19. Data came from immunoSEQ multiplex PCR; TCRdb stores just in-frame clones and leaves some out. The sample lists under 300,000 clones; about 90% were seen once. The material sequenced was peripheral blood. The receptor set was obtained from a woman aged 25 to 39 with COVID-19, enrolled during active disease. CDR3s include the opening cysteine and the closing phenylalanine or tryptophan. Fields, in order: D gene, J gene, V gene, clone size, CDR3 DNA, CDR3 protein. A D gene is named only where the DNA matches it firmly. Clone size is given for some rows only: seen once, a few or many times, or a class if the clone is expanded.

d_call: -; j_call: TRBJ2-1; v_call: TRBV4-2; clone_size: -; cdr3_nt: TGTGCCAGCAGCCAAGATTCGCGTAGCGGGCAGTTCTTC; cdr3_aa: CASSQDSRSGQFF
d_call: TRBD1; j_call: TRBJ2-1; v_call: TRBV2; clone_size: -; cdr3_nt: TGTGCCAGCACCCTGACAGGGGGAACCTACAATGAGCAGTTCTTC; cdr3_aa: CASTLTGGTYNEQFF
d_call: TRBD2; j_call: TRBJ2-1; v_call: TRBV7-2; clone_size: -; cdr3_nt: TGTGCCAGCAGCTTAGGACTAGCGGGGTACAATGAGCAGTTCTTC; cdr3_aa: CASSLGLAGYNEQFF
d_call: TRBD1; j_call: TRBJ2-4; v_call: TRBV7-8; clone_size: -; cdr3_nt: TGTGCCAGCAGCTCAGTACTCAGGGGGCTAAGAAACATTCAGTACTTC; cdr3_aa: CASSSVLRGLRNIQYF
d_call: -; j_call: TRBJ2-4; v_call: TRBV5-1; clone_size: -; cdr3_nt: TGCGCCAGCAGCCCTGGCCTAGCCAAAAACATTCAGTACTTC; cdr3_aa: CASSPGLAKNIQYF
d_call: -; j_call: TRBJ2-4; v_call: TRBV15; clone_size: -; cdr3_nt: TGTGCCACCAGCGGACGGGGTTCGGGGGCCAAAAACATTCAGTACTTC; cdr3_aa: CATSGRGSGAKNIQYF
d_call: -; j_call: TRBJ2-2; v_call: TRBV15; clone_size: -; cdr3_nt: TGTGCCACCAGCACCAGGACAGTCGACCGGGAGCTGTTTTTT; cdr3_aa: CATSTRTVDRELFF
d_call: TRBD1; j_call: TRBJ2-7; v_call: TRBV18; clone_size: -; cdr3_nt: TGTGCCAGCTCGTTACAGACAGGGGATTCCTACGAGCAGTACTTC; cdr3_aa: CASSLQTGDSYEQYF
d_call: TRBD2; j_call: TRBJ2-3; v_call: TRBV4-1; clone_size: -; cdr3_nt: TGCGCCAGCAGCCGACTACTAGCGACAGATACGCAGTATTTT; cdr3_aa: CASSRLLATDTQYF
d_call: TRBD1; j_call: TRBJ1-5; v_call: TRBV7-9; clone_size: -; cdr3_nt: TGTGCCAGCAGCTCCTTGGGACAGCTCAATCAGCCCCAGCATTTT; cdr3_aa: CASSSLGQLNQPQHF
d_call: TRBD1; j_call: TRBJ2-7; v_call: TRBV28; clone_size: -; cdr3_nt: TGTGCCAGCAGTTTAGACAGGGCCTCACTCAATTTCTACGAGCAGTACTTC; cdr3_aa: CASSLDRASLNFYEQYF
d_call: -; j_call: TRBJ1-1; v_call: TRBV18; clone_size: -; cdr3_nt: TGTGCCAGCTCACTTCAGCCAGGGACTGAAGCTTTCTTT; cdr3_aa: CASSLQPGTEAFF
d_call: TRBD2; j_call: TRBJ2-1; v_call: TRBV28; clone_size: once; cdr3_nt: TGTGCCAGCAGTTTAGCCGGGACTAGACGTGATGAGCAGTTCTTC; cdr3_aa: CASSLAGTRRDEQFF
d_call: -; j_call: TRBJ1-1; v_call: TRBV14; clone_size: -; cdr3_nt: TGTGCCAGCAGCCAGGACAGTAACACTGAAGCTTTCTTT; cdr3_aa: CASSQDSNTEAFF
d_call: -; j_call: TRBJ2-1; v_call: TRBV18; clone_size: -; cdr3_nt: TGTGCCAGCTCACCTCCAGGGTATGATGAGCAGTTCTTC; cdr3_aa: CASSPPGYDEQFF
d_call: TRBD1; j_call: TRBJ2-7; v_call: TRBV6-5; clone_size: -; cdr3_nt: TGTGCCAGCAGAAAACCCAGGGGGTTTGGAGAGCAGTACTTC; cdr3_aa: CASRKPRGFGEQYF
d_call: -; j_call: TRBJ2-6; v_call: TRBV19; clone_size: -; cdr3_nt: TGTGCCAGTAGTTTACAGGGTTACAGGGCCAACGTCCTGACTTTC; cdr3_aa: CASSLQGYRANVLTF
d_call: -; j_call: TRBJ1-1; v_call: TRBV3-1/TRBV3-2; clone_size: -; cdr3_nt: TGTGCCAGCGCGCCTGGCGGATTCATGAACACTGAAGCTTTCTTT; cdr3_aa: CASAPGGFMNTEAFF
d_call: -; j_call: TRBJ2-5; v_call: TRBV10-1; clone_size: few; cdr3_nt: TGCGCCAGCAGTGAGCTGGGAGAGGAGACCCAGTACTTC; cdr3_aa: CASSELGEETQYF
d_call: -; j_call: TRBJ1-5; v_call: TRBV19; clone_size: -; cdr3_nt: TGTGCCAGTACAACAGGTAGTCAGCCCCAGCATTTT; cdr3_aa: CASTTGSQPQHF
d_call: -; j_call: TRBJ1-6; v_call: TRBV6-1; clone_size: -; cdr3_nt: TGTGCCAGCAGTGAAGGTCGCGTCACTTATAATTCACCCCTCCACTTT; cdr3_aa: CASSEGRVTYNSPLHF
d_call: -; j_call: TRBJ1-1; v_call: TRBV2; clone_size: -; cdr3_nt: TGTGCCAGCGTCCGGGACTCGAACACTGAAGCTTTCTTT; cdr3_aa: CASVRDSNTEAFF
d_call: TRBD1; j_call: TRBJ1-4; v_call: TRBV4-1; clone_size: once; cdr3_nt: TGCGCCAGCAGCCATTCCTACACAGGGGCGGACGAAAAACTGTTTTTT; cdr3_aa: CASSHSYTGADEKLFF
d_call: TRBD1; j_call: TRBJ1-5; v_call: TRBV4-1; clone_size: once; cdr3_nt: TGCGCCAGCAGCCAAGATTCGGACAGGGACCTCTATAGCAATCAGCCCCAGCATTTT; cdr3_aa: CASSQDSDRDLYSNQPQHF
d_call: TRBD2; j_call: TRBJ2-3; v_call: TRBV19; clone_size: -; cdr3_nt: TGTGCCAGTAGTATCGCGGGGGGGCTTACAGATACGCAGTATTTT; cdr3_aa: CASSIAGGLTDTQYF
d_call: TRBD2; j_call: TRBJ2-7; v_call: TRBV7-9; clone_size: many; cdr3_nt: TGTGCCAGCAGCTTCATCCGCGGGGGGTCCTACGAGCAGTACTTC; cdr3_aa: CASSFIRGGSYEQYF
d_call: TRBD1; j_call: TRBJ1-1; v_call: TRBV5-1; clone_size: -; cdr3_nt: TGCGCCAGCAGCTTAAACAGGGGGGAGAACACTGAAGCTTTCTTT; cdr3_aa: CASSLNRGENTEAFF
d_call: -; j_call: TRBJ2-1; v_call: TRBV6-5; clone_size: few; cdr3_nt: TGTGCCAGCAGTTACGGTGAGGGTACAGTCTACAATGAGCAGTTCTTC; cdr3_aa: CASSYGEGTVYNEQFF
d_call: -; j_call: TRBJ1-1; v_call: TRBV19; clone_size: -; cdr3_nt: TGTGCCAGTAGGTCCGGGGCCTTAACAGGGCCCACTGAAGCTTTCTTT; cdr3_aa: CASRSGALTGPTEAFF
d_call: -; j_call: TRBJ2-2; v_call: TRBV2; clone_size: -; cdr3_nt: TGTGCCAGCAGTGGACAGGTCAACACCGGGGAGCTGTTTTTT; cdr3_aa: CASSGQVNTGELFF
d_call: -; j_call: TRBJ2-5; v_call: TRBV5-5; clone_size: -; cdr3_nt: TGTGCCAGCAGCTCCTACGTACAGGGCCGAAGGGAGACCCAGTACTTC; cdr3_aa: CASSSYVQGRRETQYF
d_call: -; j_call: TRBJ1-1; v_call: TRBV6-5; clone_size: once; cdr3_nt: TGTGCCAGCAGCTGGGGGCGGACTGAAGCTTTCTTT; cdr3_aa: CASSWGRTEAFF
d_call: TRBD1; j_call: TRBJ2-7; v_call: TRBV5-3; clone_size: -; cdr3_nt: TGTGCCAGAAGCTTGGCCGGGACAGAGTCTAATAGAGTCTACGAGCAGTACTTC; cdr3_aa: CARSLAGTESNRVYEQYF
d_call: TRBD1; j_call: TRBJ2-3; v_call: TRBV6-5; clone_size: -; cdr3_nt: TGTGCCAGCAGCTCCGACAGGGGGGGCACAGATACGCAGTATTTT; cdr3_aa: CASSSDRGGTDTQYF
d_call: TRBD1; j_call: TRBJ1-1; v_call: TRBV11-1; clone_size: -; cdr3_nt: TGTGCCAGCAGCATTACGCCGCAGGGGGCGGCTGAAGCTTTCTTT; cdr3_aa: CASSITPQGAAEAFF
d_call: -; j_call: TRBJ2-7; v_call: TRBV4-2; clone_size: -; cdr3_nt: TGTGCCAGCAGCCCCATCCGGGACTTTTCCTTATACGAGCAGTACTTC; cdr3_aa: CASSPIRDFSLYEQYF